The T cell receptor (beta chain) described here comes from a study of blood T cell repertoires in COVID-19. Germline CDR1 and CDR2: KGHSH and LQKENI. The CDR3 has 14 residues. The V end lost 2 bases, the J end lost 6 bases, and 11 bases lay between the germline ends. Authors' methods: Reference gene primer amplification gave estimated nucleated cell counts. Assay used: immunoSEQ multiplex PCR; TCRdb lists only in-frame clones, some missing. V, J and clone size reflect that table, while D and trimming were determined from the DNA. The table shows hundreds of thousands of clones, with 65% to 85% occurring only once.

Material for sequencing was PBMCs or T cells enriched from blood (not recorded which). The chain employs TRBV18 and TRBJ1-3, with D unresolved. This TCR was recovered from a young man with acute COVID-19. CDR3: CASSPRGEQNTIYF. The DNA of the CDR3 is TGTGCCAGCTCACCAAGAGGAGAACAAAACACCATATATTTT.